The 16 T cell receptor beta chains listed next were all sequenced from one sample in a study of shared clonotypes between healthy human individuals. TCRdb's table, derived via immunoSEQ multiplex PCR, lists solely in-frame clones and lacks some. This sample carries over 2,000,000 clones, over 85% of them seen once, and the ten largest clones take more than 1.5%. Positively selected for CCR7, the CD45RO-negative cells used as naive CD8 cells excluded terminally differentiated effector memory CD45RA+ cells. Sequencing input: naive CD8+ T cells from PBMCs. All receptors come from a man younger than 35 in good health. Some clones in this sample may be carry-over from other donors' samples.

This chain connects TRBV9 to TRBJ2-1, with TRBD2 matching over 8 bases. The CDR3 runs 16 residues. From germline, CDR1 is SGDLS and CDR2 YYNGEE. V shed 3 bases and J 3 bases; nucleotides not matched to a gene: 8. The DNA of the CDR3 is TGTGCCAGCAGCGGATCAGCGGGAGTCGACTACAATGAGCAGTTCTTC. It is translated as CASSGSAGVDYNEQFF.

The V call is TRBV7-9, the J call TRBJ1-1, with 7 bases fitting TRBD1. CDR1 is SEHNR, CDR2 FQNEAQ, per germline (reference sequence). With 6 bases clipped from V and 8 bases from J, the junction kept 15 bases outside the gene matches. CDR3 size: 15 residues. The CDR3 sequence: CASSFGGQLFYEAFF. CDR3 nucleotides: TGTGCCAGCAGTTTCGGGGGACAGCTCTTTTACGAAGCTTTCTTT.

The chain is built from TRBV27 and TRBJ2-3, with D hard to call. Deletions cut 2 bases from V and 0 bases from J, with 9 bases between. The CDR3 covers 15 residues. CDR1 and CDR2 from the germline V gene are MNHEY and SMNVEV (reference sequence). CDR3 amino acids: CASSLGTTSTDTQYF. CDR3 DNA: TGTGCCAGCAGTTTAGGAACTACTAGCACAGATACGCAGTATTTT.

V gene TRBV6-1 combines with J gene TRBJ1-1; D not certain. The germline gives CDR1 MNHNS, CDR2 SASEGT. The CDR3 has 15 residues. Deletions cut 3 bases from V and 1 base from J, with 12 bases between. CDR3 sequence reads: CASSEVGFSNTEAFF. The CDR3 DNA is TGTGCCAGCAGTGAGGTTGGCTTCTCGAACACTGAAGCTTTCTTT.

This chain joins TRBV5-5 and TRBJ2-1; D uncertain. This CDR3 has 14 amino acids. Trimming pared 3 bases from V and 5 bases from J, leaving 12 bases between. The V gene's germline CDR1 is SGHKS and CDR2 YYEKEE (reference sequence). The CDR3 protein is CASSSWVQDNEQFF. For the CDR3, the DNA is TGTGCCAGCAGCTCGTGGGTGCAGGACAATGAGCAGTTCTTC.

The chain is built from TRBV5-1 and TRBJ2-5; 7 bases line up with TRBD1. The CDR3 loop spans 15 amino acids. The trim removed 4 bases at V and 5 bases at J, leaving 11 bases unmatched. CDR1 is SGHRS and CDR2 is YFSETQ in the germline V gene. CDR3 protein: CASSTRQGDPETQYF. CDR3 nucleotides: TGCGCCAGCAGCACCCGACAGGGAGACCCGGAGACCCAGTACTTC.

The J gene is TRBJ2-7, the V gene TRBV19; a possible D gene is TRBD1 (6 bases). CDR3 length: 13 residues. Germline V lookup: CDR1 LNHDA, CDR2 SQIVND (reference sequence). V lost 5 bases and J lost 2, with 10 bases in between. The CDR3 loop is CASSGRQAYEQYF. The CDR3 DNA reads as TGTGCCAGTAGTGGACGACAGGCCTACGAGCAGTACTTC.

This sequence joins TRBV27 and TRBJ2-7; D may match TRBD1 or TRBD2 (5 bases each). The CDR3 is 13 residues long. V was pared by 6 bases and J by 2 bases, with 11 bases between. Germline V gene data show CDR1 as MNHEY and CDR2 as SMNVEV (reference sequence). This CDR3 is CASSLRDPYEQYF. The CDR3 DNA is TGTGCCAGCAGCCTCCGGGACCCCTACGAGCAGTACTTC.

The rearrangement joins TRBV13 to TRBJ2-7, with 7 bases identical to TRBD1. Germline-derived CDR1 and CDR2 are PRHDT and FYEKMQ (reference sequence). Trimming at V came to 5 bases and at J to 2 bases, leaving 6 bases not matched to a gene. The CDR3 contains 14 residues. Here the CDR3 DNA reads TGTGCCAGCAGCCAGACAGGGAGAGCCTACGAGCAGTACTTC. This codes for CASSQTGRAYEQYF.

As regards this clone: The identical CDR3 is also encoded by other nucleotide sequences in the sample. CDR3 nucleotides: TGTGCCAGCAGCCCCAGGGGGAGCTCCTACGAGCAGTACTTC. This sequence encodes CASSPRGSSYEQYF. The V and J genes are TRBV6-5 and TRBJ2-7; TRBD1 agrees at 7 bases. The junction had 5 bases not matched to a gene; V was cut back by 6 bases and J by 0 bases. The length of the CDR3 is 14 residues. Germline CDR1 is MNHEY and CDR2 is SVGAGI.

The CDR3 DNA follows: TGTGCCAGCAATTTGCTAGCGGAATACAATGAGCAGTTCTTC. Protein sequence: CASNLLAEYNEQFF. The chain combines TRBV5-8 with TRBJ2-1, with 7 bases fitting TRBD2. Trimming took 6 bases from V and 4 from J; bases not matched to a gene: 7. The CDR3 consists of 14 residues. Germline-derived CDR1 and CDR2 are SGHTS and YDEGEE.

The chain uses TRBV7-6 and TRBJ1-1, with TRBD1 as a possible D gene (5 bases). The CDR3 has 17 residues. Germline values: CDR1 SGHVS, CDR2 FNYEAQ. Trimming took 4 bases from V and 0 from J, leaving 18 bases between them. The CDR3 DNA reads TGTGCCAGCAGCTCCCCCCCGGGGACTACCATGAACACTGAAGCTTTCTTT. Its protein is CASSSPPGTTMNTEAFF.

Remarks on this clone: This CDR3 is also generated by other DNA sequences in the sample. The CDR3 coding sequence is TGTGCCAGCAGAGTAGCGGGAGGGCCTTACGAGCAGTACTTC. Its translation is CASRVAGGPYEQYF. The rearrangement joins TRBV27 to TRBJ2-7; TRBD2 matches 11 bases. CDR3 length: 14 amino acids. In germline, CDR1 is MNHEY, CDR2 SMNVEV (reference sequence). V lost 6 bases, J lost 4 bases, and 5 bases stayed unmatched.

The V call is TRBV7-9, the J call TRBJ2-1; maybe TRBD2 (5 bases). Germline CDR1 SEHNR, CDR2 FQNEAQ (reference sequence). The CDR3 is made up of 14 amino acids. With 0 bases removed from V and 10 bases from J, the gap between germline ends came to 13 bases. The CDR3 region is CASSLAGAPPEQFF. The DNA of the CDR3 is TGTGCCAGCAGCTTAGCGGGAGCCCCACCCGAGCAGTTCTTC.

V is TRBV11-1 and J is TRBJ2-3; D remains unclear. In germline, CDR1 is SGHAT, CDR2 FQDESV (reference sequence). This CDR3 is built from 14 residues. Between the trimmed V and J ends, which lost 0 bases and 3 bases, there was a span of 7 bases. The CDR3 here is CASSLARVTDTQYF. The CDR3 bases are TGTGCCAGCAGCTTAGCAAGGGTGACAGATACGCAGTATTTT.

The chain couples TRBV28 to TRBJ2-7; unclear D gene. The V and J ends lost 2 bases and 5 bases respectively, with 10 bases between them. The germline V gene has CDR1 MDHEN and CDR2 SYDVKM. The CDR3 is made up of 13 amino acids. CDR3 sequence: CASSLASGHEQYF. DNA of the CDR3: TGTGCCAGCAGTTTAGCCTCCGGCCACGAGCAGTACTTC.